The clone carrying this T cell receptor (beta chain) has more than one count but fewer than ten. Its specificity is not known. CD4+ T cells that had been cultured provided DNA sequenced with the Oncomine TCR Beta short-read assay. TCRdb ran MiXCR on the PCR reads and lists one entry per CDR3 protein. The sample consists of 12,000 or so distinct CDR3 sequences, under 55% of them appearing once. The treatment: roughly 11-day PBMC culture with coronavirus spike peptide pools or control peptides (ViraFEST assay). ViraFEST enlarged antigen-specific T cell populations with peptide pools and afterwards sequenced TCRs. These data originate in a study of vaccination and CD4 T cells after COVID-19. Germline CDR1 is DFQATT and CDR2 is SNEGSKA (reference sequence). The ends lost 5 bases at V and 4 bases at J; junction bases unmatched: 8. The CDR3 is 14 amino acids.

The receptor was derived from a human donor who had recovered from COVID-19. Sequencing was performed on CD4+ T cells from blood, cultured in vitro. The chain carries TRBV20-1 and TRBJ2-7, with 10 nucleotides matching TRBD1. Written as DNA, the CDR3 is TGCAGTGCTTCACGCCGGGACAGGGGTTACGAGCAGTACTTC. Protein product: CSASRRDRGYEQYF.